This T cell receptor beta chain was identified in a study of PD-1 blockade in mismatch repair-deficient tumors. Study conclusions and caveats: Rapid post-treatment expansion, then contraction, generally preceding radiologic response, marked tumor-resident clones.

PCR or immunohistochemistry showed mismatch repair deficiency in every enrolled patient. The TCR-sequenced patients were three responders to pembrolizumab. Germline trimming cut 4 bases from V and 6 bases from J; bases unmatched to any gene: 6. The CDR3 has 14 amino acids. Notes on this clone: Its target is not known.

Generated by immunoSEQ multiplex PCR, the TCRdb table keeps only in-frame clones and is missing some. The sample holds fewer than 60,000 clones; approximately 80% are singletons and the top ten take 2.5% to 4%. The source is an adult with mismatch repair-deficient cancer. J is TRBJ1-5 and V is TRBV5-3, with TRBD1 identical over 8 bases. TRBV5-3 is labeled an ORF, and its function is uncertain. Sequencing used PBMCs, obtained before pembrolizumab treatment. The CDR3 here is CARSAGGVSQPQHF. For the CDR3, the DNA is TGTGCCAGAAGCGCAGGGGGCGTGAGTCAGCCCCAGCATTTT.